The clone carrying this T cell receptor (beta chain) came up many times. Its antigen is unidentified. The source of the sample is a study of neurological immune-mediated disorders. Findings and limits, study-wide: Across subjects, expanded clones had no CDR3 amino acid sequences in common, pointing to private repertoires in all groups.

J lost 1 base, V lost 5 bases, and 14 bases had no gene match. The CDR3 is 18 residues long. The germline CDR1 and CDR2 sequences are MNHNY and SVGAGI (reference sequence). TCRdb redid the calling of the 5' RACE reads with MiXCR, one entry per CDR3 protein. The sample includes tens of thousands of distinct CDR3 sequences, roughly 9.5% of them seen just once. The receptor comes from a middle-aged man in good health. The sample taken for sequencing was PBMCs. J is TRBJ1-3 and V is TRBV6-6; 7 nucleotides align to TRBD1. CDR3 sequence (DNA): TGTGCCAGCAGTCCCCTCCTGGGACAGAGGGAGTCTGGAAACACCATATATTTT. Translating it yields CASSPLLGQRESGNTIYF.